The sequence of this T cell receptor (beta chain) was determined in a study of cytotoxic CD8 clonotypes in ibrutinib-treated CLL. Looking at the study overall: Response material was collected after a median 12 months of treatment, range 6 to 36.

This CDR3 has 15 residues. J was trimmed by 3 bases and V by 4 bases; bases with no gene match: 9. The germline V gene has CDR1 SGHRS and CDR2 YFSETQ. Produced via immunoSEQ multiplex PCR; TCRdb's table is partial and in-frame only. The repertoire holds about 21,000 clones, with more than 65% as singletons. The material sequenced was PBMCs, taken before ibrutinib treatment. This sequence originates from a human donor with chronic lymphocytic leukemia. The rearrangement joins TRBV5-1 to TRBJ1-2; 7 bases fit TRBD1. CDR3 nucleotide sequence: TGCGCCAGCAGCCGGGACAGTAGCATGTACTATGGCTACACCTTC. Amino acids: CASSRDSSMYYGYTF.